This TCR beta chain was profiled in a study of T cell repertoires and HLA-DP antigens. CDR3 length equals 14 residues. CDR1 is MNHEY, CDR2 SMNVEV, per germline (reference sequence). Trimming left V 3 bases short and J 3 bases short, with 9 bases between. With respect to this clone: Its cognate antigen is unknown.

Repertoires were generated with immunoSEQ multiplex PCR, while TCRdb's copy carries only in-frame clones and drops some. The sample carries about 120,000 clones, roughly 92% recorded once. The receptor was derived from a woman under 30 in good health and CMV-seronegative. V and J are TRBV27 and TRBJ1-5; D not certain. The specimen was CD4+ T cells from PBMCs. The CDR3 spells CASSLWGVNQPQHF. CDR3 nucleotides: TGTGCCAGCAGTTTGTGGGGAGTCAATCAGCCCCAGCATTTT.